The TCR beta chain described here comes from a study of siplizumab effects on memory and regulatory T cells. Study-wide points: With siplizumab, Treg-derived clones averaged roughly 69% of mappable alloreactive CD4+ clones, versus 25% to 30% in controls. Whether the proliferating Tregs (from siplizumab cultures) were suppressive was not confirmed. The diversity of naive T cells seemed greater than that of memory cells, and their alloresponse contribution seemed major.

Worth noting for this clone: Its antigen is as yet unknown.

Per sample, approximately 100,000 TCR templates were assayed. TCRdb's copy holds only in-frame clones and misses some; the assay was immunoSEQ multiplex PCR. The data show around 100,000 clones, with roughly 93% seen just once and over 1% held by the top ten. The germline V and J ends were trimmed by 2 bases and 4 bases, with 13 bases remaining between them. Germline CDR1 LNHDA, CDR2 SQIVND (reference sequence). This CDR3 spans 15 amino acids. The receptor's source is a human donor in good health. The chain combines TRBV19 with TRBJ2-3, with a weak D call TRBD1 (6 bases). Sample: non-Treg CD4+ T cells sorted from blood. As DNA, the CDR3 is TGTGCCAGTAGTATACAGGCAGGGGTGTCAGATACGCAGTATTTT. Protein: CASSIQAGVSDTQYF.